This T cell receptor (beta chain) was recorded in a study of T cells in Graves' hyperthyroidism and ophthalmopathy. Study details: Peripheral blood samples were taken at initial diagnosis, prior to any treatment.

This clonotype was counted ten times or more. Under 3 months was the duration of disease in ophthalmopathy patients, who also had a Clinical Activity Score of at least 3 and a NOSPECS grade of at least 4. Orbital computed tomography and thyroid ultrasound, together with serum TRAb and thyroxine and clinical symptoms, were used for diagnoses. Fresh peripheral blood, 10 ml, was the source of the PBMCs. Trimming removed 2 bases from V and 5 bases from J; junction bases left unmatched: 7. The CDR3 is made up of 16 amino acids. Looked up from germline, CDR1 is MRHNA and CDR2 is SNTAGT. Amplified regions were TCR beta CDR3 sequences from RNA transcripts. When the TCR CDR3 underwent first-round RT-PCR, the HTBI primer set was used. Each CDR3 protein gets one entry after TCRdb re-called the multiplex PCR reads with MiXCR. This table has fewer than 550,000 distinct CDR3 sequences, roughly a quarter appearing once.

Source material: blood. This sequence originates from a woman aged 25 to 39 with Graves' ophthalmopathy. J is TRBJ1-5 and V is TRBV6-4; 9 bases are shared with TRBD1. Written as DNA, the CDR3 is TGTGCCAGCAGTGACAAGGGACAGGGCGAGGATCAGCCCCAGCATTTT. This codes for CASSDKGQGEDQPQHF.